The source of this TCR beta chain is a study of cytomegalovirus exposure and HLA in healthy donors. For the study at large: HLA-typed donors were the source of around 77 million unique TCRs held in an early data release.

PCR employed 60 Vbeta and 13 Jbeta primers. The repertoire was sequenced with immunoSEQ multiplex PCR; TCRdb's copy has only in-frame clones and lacks some. The sample lists about 160,000 clones, around 76% seen once, with about 1.6% in the top ten. J was trimmed by 4 bases and V by 4 bases; bases with no gene match: 2. The CDR3 consists of 14 residues. Germline lookup yields CDR1 SGHNT and CDR2 YYREEE (reference sequence). The chain combines TRBV5-4 with TRBJ1-4, with 9 bases identical to TRBD1. Sequencing used PBMCs. The clonotype comes from a girl aged 5-17 years in good health and CMV-seropositive. CDR3 in amino acids: CASSQTGGNEKLFF. The CDR3 DNA is TGTGCCAGCAGCCAGACAGGGGGTAATGAAAAACTGTTTTTT.